Below are 25 T cell receptor beta chains sequenced from a single sample in a study of beta chain features in type 1 diabetes listed by TCRdb under 2018. Libraries came from the immunoSEQ multiplex PCR assay. The entire amount of isolated RNA was reverse transcribed using the High Capacity cDNA Reverse Transcription Kit, so the sequenced TCRB transcripts were expressed ones. Here the immuneACCESS table is served through TCRdb, limited to in-frame sequences with V and J called. Missing clones are a known gap in these copies; in checked studies unresolved V genes cover under half, and the rest lacks a known reason. In all, the sample holds over 150,000 clones, and around a tenth of those were seen once. In total, the top ten clones hold more than 0.4% of the sample. Study-wide findings and limitations: In all four CD4+ subsets, TCRB CDR3 length was moderately but significantly shorter in type 1 diabetes patients.

No antigens are known for them. Input material: central memory CD4+ T cells from blood. These receptors were collected from a man aged 25 to 45 with type 1 diabetes.

This clone was found many times. The genes are TRBV27 and TRBJ1-1; unclear D gene. There are 15 residues in the CDR3. The germline V and J ends were trimmed by 3 bases and 2 bases, with 13 bases remaining between them. Germline CDR1 reads MNHEY; CDR2 reads SMNVEV (reference sequence). CDR3 sequence: CASSFYGGTNTEAFF. DNA for the CDR3: TGTGCCAGCAGTTTCTACGGCGGAACAAACACTGAAGCTTTCTTT.

The chain employs TRBV11-2 and TRBJ1-2, with a tentative D call TRBD1 (5 bases). The length of the CDR3 is 12 residues. Trimming stripped 3 bases from V and 6 bases from J, with 8 bases between. The germline gives CDR1 SGHAT, CDR2 FQNNGV. CDR3 DNA sequence: TGTGCCAGCAGCTTCCAGGGCGATGGCTACACCTTC. Amino acid sequence: CASSFQGDGYTF.

CDR3 bases: TGTGCCAGCAGCATCGGAGGGGAGGGGACCCAGTACTTC. It encodes CASSIGGEGTQYF. The chain employs TRBV7-3 and TRBJ2-5, with 7 bases fitting TRBD2. CDR1 is SGHTA, CDR2 FQGTGA, per germline. The CDR3 covers 13 residues. The V segment lost 5 bases and the J segment 7 bases; nucleotides outside the gene matches: 7.

This chain connects TRBV18 to TRBJ2-1; the D gene is possibly TRBD1 (6 bases). V was clipped by 1 base and J by 15 bases, with 25 bases between them. Germline-derived CDR1 and CDR2 are KGHSH and LQKENI. The CDR3 extends over 16 amino acids. The CDR3 loop reads CASSPRAAGDVSSRFF. As DNA, the CDR3 is TGTGCCAGCTCACCACGAGCGGCAGGGGATGTATCTAGTAGGTTCTTC.

The chain has TRBV2 and TRBJ1-1; tentative D call: TRBD1 (6 bases). V shed 4 bases and J shed 2 bases, with 8 bases lying between them. Germline lookup yields CDR1 SNHLY and CDR2 FYNNEI. The CDR3 consists of 13 residues. The CDR3 protein is CASSVGQNTEAFF. The CDR3 DNA reads as TGTGCCAGCAGTGTGGGACAAAACACTGAAGCTTTCTTT.

In its sample, this clone was seen a few times. The gene calls are TRBV4-1 and TRBJ2-1, with D possibly being TRBD2 (6 bases). Germline CDR1 and CDR2: MGHRA and YSYEKL. Trimming left V 0 bases short and J 3 bases short, with 15 bases between. The CDR3 contains 17 residues. In DNA, the CDR3 is TGCGCCAGCAGCCAAGATGGAGCGGGCCTCCTCTACAATGAGCAGTTCTTC. Translation: CASSQDGAGLLYNEQFF.

This clone was detected only a few times. The chain links TRBV5-1 to TRBJ2-5; tentatively, D is TRBD2 (5 bases). V was shortened by 1 base and J by 3 bases, with 13 bases between the two germline ends. This CDR3 region has 15 residues. CDR1 SGHRS and CDR2 YFSETQ come from the germline V gene. The CDR3 DNA reads as TGCGCCAGCAGCTTGTTCGGGGTCCCGGAAGAGACCCAGTACTTC. Translated: CASSLFGVPEETQYF.

CDR3 loop: CASSQWDRGYEQYF. Here the CDR3 DNA reads TGTGCCAGCAGCCAGTGGGACAGGGGCTACGAGCAGTACTTC. The chain joins TRBV4-2 to TRBJ2-7; 10 positions agree with TRBD1. The CDR3 covers 14 residues. Germline-derived CDR1 and CDR2 are LGHNA and YNFKEQ. After removal of 3 bases from V and 3 bases from J, the junction contained 2 bases not matched to a gene.

The chain combines TRBV15 with TRBJ2-1; 9 bases fit TRBD2. The CDR3 runs 15 residues. V dropped 1 base and J dropped 10; count of bases not matched to a gene: 8. Germline V gene lookup returns CDR1 LNHNV and CDR2 YYDKDF (reference sequence). CDR3 in amino acids: CATSRVSSGSMEQFF. In DNA form, the CDR3 reads TGTGCCACCAGCAGAGTAAGTAGCGGGAGTATGGAGCAGTTCTTC. Full variable domain (remainder filled in from reference TRBV15 and TRBJ2-1): DAMVIQNPRYQVTQFGKPVTLSCSQTLNHNVMYWYQQKSSQAPKLLFHYYDKDFNNEADTPDNFQSRRPNTSFCFLDIRSPGLGDTAMYLCATSRVSSGSMEQFFGPGTRLTVL.

This clone was recorded a few times. The chain combines TRBV29-1 with TRBJ2-5, with TRBD2 identical over 9 bases. In germline, CDR1 is SQVTM, CDR2 ANQGSEA. V dropped 4 bases and J dropped 11; count of bases not matched to a gene: 5. This CDR3 is 11 amino acids long. The CDR3 here is CSVGTSGPQYF. The DNA of the CDR3 is TGCAGCGTTGGAACTAGCGGGCCACAGTACTTC.

This clone has a handful of counts. The gene calls are TRBV5-1 and TRBJ2-1; D is uncertain. CDR3 size: 13 residues. Deletions cut 5 bases from V and 5 bases from J, with 11 bases between. The germline V gene has CDR1 SGHRS and CDR2 YFSETQ. In nucleotides, the CDR3 is TGCGCCAGCAGGACCGGCGACAACAATGAGCAGTTCTTC. Translating it yields CASRTGDNNEQFF.

This clone has only a few counts. The genes are TRBV4-3 and TRBJ2-7, with 9 bases that match TRBD2. Germline values: CDR1 LGHNA, CDR2 YSLEER. The CDR3 is made up of 14 amino acids. Trimming cost V 4 bases and J 5 bases; bases outside gene matches: 6. The CDR3 sequence is CASSLAGEPNEQYF. The CDR3, as DNA: TGCGCCAGCAGCCTAGCGGGAGAACCCAACGAGCAGTACTTC.

Only a few counts were recorded for this clone. This rearrangement joins TRBV27 to TRBJ2-1; D may be TRBD2 (7 bases). Looked up from germline, CDR1 is MNHEY and CDR2 is SMNVEV (reference sequence). There are 15 residues in the CDR3. Trimming pared 3 bases from V and 5 bases from J, leaving 14 bases between. In nucleotides, the CDR3 is TGTGCCAGCAGTTTGGGGGGGGCTAGGAACAATGAGCAGTTCTTC. It codes for CASSLGGARNNEQFF.

This chain joins TRBV9 and TRBJ1-4; a weak D match, TRBD1 (6 bases). The V end was cut by 0 bases, the J end by 7 bases, with 13 bases between. This CDR3 has 15 residues. Germline CDR1 SGDLS, CDR2 YYNGEE. CDR3 coding DNA: TGTGCCAGCAGCGTAGGATGGGGAGGGGGTGAAAAACTGTTTTTT. It is translated as CASSVGWGGGEKLFF. The whole variable domain, remainder taken from reference TRBV9 and TRBJ1-4, is DSGVTQTPKHLITATGQRVTLRCSPRSGDLSVYWYQQSLDQGLQFLIQYYNGEERAKGNILERFSAQQFPDLHSELNLSSLELGDSALYFCASSVGWGGGEKLFFGSGTQLSVL.

The chain joins TRBV6-5 to TRBJ2-7, with a tentative D call TRBD1 (5 bases). V was shortened by 6 bases and J by 6 bases, with 15 bases between the two germline ends. The CDR3 is made up of 13 amino acids. Germline CDR1 and CDR2: MNHEY and SVGAGI. CDR3 residues: CASSTTRDLEQYF. DNA of the CDR3: TGTGCCAGCAGCACCACCAGGGATCTCGAGCAGTACTTC.

This clone was picked up a small number of times. This rearrangement joins TRBV29-1 to TRBJ2-5; no firm D call. The V and J ends lost 5 bases and 4 bases respectively, with 11 bases between them. The CDR3 is made up of 12 amino acids. CDR1 and CDR2 from the germline V gene are SQVTM and ANQGSEA. Written as DNA, the CDR3 is TGCAGCGTTACCCCAGCGCCAGAGACCCAGTACTTC. This encodes CSVTPAPETQYF.

V and J are TRBV2 and TRBJ1-2, with D perhaps matching TRBD1 (6 bases). The CDR3 spans 11 residues. V was shortened by 4 bases and J by 8 bases, with 8 bases between the two germline ends. CDR1 and CDR2 from the germline V gene are SNHLY and FYNNEI. CDR3 coding DNA: TGTGCCAGCAGTGCTGGGGGCGGCTACACCTTC. Residues: CASSAGGGYTF.

This rearrangement joins TRBV11-1 to TRBJ1-2; D unclear. Trimming cost V 3 bases and J 1 base, with 3 bases left between them. The CDR3 runs 12 residues. The germline V gene encodes CDR1 SGHAT and CDR2 FQDESV (reference sequence). The CDR3 DNA is TGTGCCAGCAGCTTCGGTAACTATGGCTACACCTTC. Encoded protein: CASSFGNYGYTF.

At least ten counts were recorded for this clone. V is TRBV5-1 and J is TRBJ1-2; a weak D match, TRBD1 (6 bases). The length of the CDR3 is 13 residues. Germline CDR1 and CDR2: SGHRS and YFSETQ. V lost 5 bases and J 5 bases, leaving 13 bases between the germline ends. In nucleotides, the CDR3 is TGCGCCAGCAGTCCGGACAGTAGTTATGGCTACACCTTC. This encodes CASSPDSSYGYTF. Full variable domain (outside the CDR3, taken from reference TRBV5-1 and TRBJ1-2): KAGVTQTPRYLIKTRGQQVTLSCSPISGHRSVSWYQQTPGQGLQFLFEYFSETQRNKGNFPGRFSGRQFSNSRSEMNVSTLELGDSALYLCASSPDSSYGYTFGSGTRLTVV.

This clone was recorded a few times. The V call is TRBV4-2, the J call TRBJ1-5; D is unresolved. Germline CDR1 is LGHNA and CDR2 is YNFKEQ. Between the trimmed V and J ends, which lost 0 bases and 3 bases, there was a span of 6 bases. The length of the CDR3 is 14 residues. The CDR3 is CASSQDRHNQPQHF. The CDR3 region has the DNA TGTGCCAGCAGCCAAGACCGACACAATCAGCCCCAGCATTTT.

This clone was found a few times. This chain connects TRBV7-9 to TRBJ2-7; TRBD2 is a possible D gene (6 bases). CDR1 is SEHNR and CDR2 is FQNEAQ in the germline V gene (reference sequence). Trimming took off 2 bases at V and 2 bases at J, with 13 bases between the two ends. The CDR3 is 15 amino acids. CDR3 protein: CASSLSGGTTYEQYF. CDR3 coding DNA: TGTGCCAGCAGCTTATCTGGCGGGACCACCTACGAGCAGTACTTC.

This clone was picked up a small number of times. The chain carries TRBV15 and TRBJ1-2; 10 bases fit TRBD1. The CDR3 spans 12 residues. The germline CDR1 and CDR2 sequences are LNHNV and YYDKDF (reference sequence). Trimming took 5 bases from V and 13 from J; bases not matched to a gene: 7. CDR3 protein: CATSRDRGPGTF. The DNA of the CDR3 is TGTGCCACCAGCCGGGACAGGGGTCCGGGCACCTTC. The entire variable domain, with the rest obtained from reference TRBV15 and TRBJ1-2, is as follows: DAMVIQNPRYQVTQFGKPVTLSCSQTLNHNVMYWYQQKSSQAPKLLFHYYDKDFNNEADTPDNFQSRRPNTSFCFLDIRSPGLGDTAMYLCATSRDRGPGTFGSGTRLTVV.

This chain uses TRBV28 with TRBJ2-3; 13 bases are shared with TRBD2. Germline assignment: CDR1 MDHEN and CDR2 SYDVKM. V was clipped by 8 bases and J by 3 bases; unmatched bases: 5. CDR3 length: 15 residues. DNA for the CDR3: TGTGCCAGCGACACTAGCGGGAGGGTGACAGATACGCAGTATTTT. Amino acids: CASDTSGRVTDTQYF.

This clone was seen more than once but under ten times. The V call is TRBV7-6, the J call TRBJ2-1; 16 bases are a match to TRBD2. Germline trimming cut 5 bases from V and 10 bases from J; bases unmatched to any gene: 8. Germline lookup yields CDR1 SGHVS and CDR2 FNYEAQ. The CDR3 consists of 16 residues. CDR3 protein: CASSPAGLAGGKEQFF. In DNA, the CDR3 is TGTGCCAGCAGCCCCGCGGGACTAGCGGGAGGGAAGGAGCAGTTCTTC.

This clone came up many times. The J gene is TRBJ2-6, the V gene TRBV4-2, with D perhaps matching TRBD1 (5 bases). CDR3 length equals 17 residues. Trimming took 4 bases from V and 0 from J, leaving 13 bases between them. Germline CDR1 and CDR2: LGHNA and YNFKEQ. The CDR3 region is CASSRPWGYSGANVLTF. DNA for the CDR3: TGTGCCAGCAGCCGGCCTTGGGGCTACTCTGGGGCCAACGTCCTGACTTTC.